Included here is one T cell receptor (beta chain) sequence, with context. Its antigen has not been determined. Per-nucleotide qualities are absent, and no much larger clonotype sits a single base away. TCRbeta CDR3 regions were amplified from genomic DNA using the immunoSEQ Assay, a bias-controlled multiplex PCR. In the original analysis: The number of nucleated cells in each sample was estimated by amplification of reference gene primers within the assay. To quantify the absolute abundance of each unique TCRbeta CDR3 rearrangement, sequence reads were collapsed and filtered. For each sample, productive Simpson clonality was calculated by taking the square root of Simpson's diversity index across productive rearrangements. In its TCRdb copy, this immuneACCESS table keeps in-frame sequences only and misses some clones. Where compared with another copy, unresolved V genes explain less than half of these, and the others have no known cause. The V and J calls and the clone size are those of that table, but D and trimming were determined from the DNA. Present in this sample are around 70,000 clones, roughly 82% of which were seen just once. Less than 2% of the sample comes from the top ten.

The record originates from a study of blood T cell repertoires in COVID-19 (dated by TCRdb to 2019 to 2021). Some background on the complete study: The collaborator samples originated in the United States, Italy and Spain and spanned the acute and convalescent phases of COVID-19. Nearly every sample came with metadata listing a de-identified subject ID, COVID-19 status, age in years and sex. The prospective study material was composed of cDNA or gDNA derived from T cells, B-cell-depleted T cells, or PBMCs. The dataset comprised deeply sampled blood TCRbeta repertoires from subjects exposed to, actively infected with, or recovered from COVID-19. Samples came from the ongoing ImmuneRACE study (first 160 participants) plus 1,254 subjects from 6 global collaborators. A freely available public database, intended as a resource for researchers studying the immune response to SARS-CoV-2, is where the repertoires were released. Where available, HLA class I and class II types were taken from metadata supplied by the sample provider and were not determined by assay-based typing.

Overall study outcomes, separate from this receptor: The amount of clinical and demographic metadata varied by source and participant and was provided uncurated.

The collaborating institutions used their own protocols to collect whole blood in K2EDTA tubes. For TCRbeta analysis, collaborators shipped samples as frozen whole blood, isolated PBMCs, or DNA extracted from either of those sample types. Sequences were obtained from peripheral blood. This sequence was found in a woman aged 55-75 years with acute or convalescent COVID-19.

CDR3 protein: CAISGQGAVNTEAFF. The DNA sequence follows: TGTGCCATCAGTGGACAGGGGGCAGTGAACACTGAAGCTTTCTTT. The sequence joins TRBV10-3 to TRBJ1-1; TRBD1 aligns with 10 central bases. From its cysteine to its phenylalanine, the CDR3 spans 15 amino acids. This entry keeps only the CDR3 DNA: 45 bases, framed from base 1. Per the germline V gene, ENHRY is the CDR1 and SYGVKD is the CDR2. Unmatched junction bases come to 2, with V trimmed by 4 bases and J by 0 bases.